The 3 T cell receptor beta chains given below trace back to one sample, sequenced in a study of patients and donors after allogeneic stem cell transplantation. A single record per CDR3 protein comes from TCRdb applying MiXCR to the RT-PCR reads. The table shows 90,000 to 120,000 distinct CDR3 sequences, with around 38% occurring only once. The sequenced sample consisted of blood, either unsorted or a sorted T cell fraction (not recorded which). The receptors shown here come from a human donor who was either an allogeneic HSCT recipient or a stem cell or donor lymphocyte infusion donor (not recorded which). It is not recorded whose cells these are; they may come from a transplant donor.

The V gene is TRBV3-1, the J gene TRBJ1-4; tentative D call: TRBD1 (5 bases). Trimming shortened V by 2 bases and J by 8 bases, and 9 bases separated the two germline ends. The CDR3 contains 13 residues. The germline gives CDR1 LGHDT, CDR2 YNNKEL (reference sequence). As DNA, the CDR3 is TGTGCCAGCAGCCAATCATGGGGCGAAAAACTGTTTTTT. Its protein is CASSQSWGEKLFF.

As regards this clonotype: An end of the junction does not agree with germline; a read error may underlie this. The chain joins TRBV7-9 to TRBJ2-3; no clear D gene. The length of the CDR3 is 11 residues. Germline CDR1 and CDR2: SEHNR and FQNEAQ (reference sequence). This chain's CDR3 is CASSKRDTQFF. The CDR3, as DNA: TGTGCCAGCAGTAAACGAGATACGCAGTTTTTT.

This chain joins TRBV11-1 and TRBJ2-1; D is perhaps TRBD2 (6 bases). From germline, CDR1 is SGHAT and CDR2 FQDESV (reference sequence). Trimming took off 5 bases at V and 7 bases at J, with 15 bases between the two ends. CDR3 length: 14 residues. The CDR3 nucleotides read TGTGCCAGCAGCCGAGAAGAGCTAGCGAATGAGCAGTTCTTC. Translating it yields CASSREELANEQFF.